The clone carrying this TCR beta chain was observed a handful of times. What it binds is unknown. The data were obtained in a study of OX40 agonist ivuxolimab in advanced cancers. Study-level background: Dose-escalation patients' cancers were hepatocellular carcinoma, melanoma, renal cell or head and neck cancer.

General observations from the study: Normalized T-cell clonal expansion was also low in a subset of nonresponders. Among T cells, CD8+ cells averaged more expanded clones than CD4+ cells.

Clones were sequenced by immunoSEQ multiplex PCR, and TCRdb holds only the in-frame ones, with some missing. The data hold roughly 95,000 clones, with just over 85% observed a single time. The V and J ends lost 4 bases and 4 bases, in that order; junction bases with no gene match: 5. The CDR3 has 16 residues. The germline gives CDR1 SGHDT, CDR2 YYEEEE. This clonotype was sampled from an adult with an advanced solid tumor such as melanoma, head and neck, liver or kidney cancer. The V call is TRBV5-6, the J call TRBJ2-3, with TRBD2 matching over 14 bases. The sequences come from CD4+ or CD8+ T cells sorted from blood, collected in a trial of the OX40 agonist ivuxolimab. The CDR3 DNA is TGTGCCAGCAGCACGACTAGCGGGAGGGCCTCAGATACGCAGTATTTT. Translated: CASSTTSGRASDTQYF.